This T cell receptor beta chain was identified during a study of OX40 agonist ivuxolimab in advanced cancers. Whole-study findings and limits: With doses of 0.1 to 3.0 mg/kg, CD4+ and CD8+ blood T cells had undergone clonal expansion by week 6.

The CDR3 covers 12 residues. The germline gives CDR1 GTSNPN, CDR2 SVGIG (reference sequence). The V and J ends lost 2 bases and 1 base respectively, with 4 bases between them. Assay used: immunoSEQ multiplex PCR; TCRdb lists only in-frame clones, some missing. The data show 70,000 to 80,000 clones, with around nine tenths seen just once and about 0.9% held by the top ten. As for this clone: The antigen remains undetermined.

This TCR was recovered from an adult with an advanced solid tumor such as melanoma, head and neck, liver or kidney cancer. Here the sequenced sample was CD4+ or CD8+ T cells sorted from blood, taken in a trial of the OX40 agonist ivuxolimab. V usage is TRBV30 and J usage is TRBJ2-3; D is unclear. CDR3 amino acids: CAWSFGTDTQYF. The DNA of the CDR3 is TGTGCCTGGAGTTTCGGCACAGATACGCAGTATTTT.